The 21 T cell receptor beta chains presented below share a single source sample, sequenced in a study of blood T cell repertoires in COVID-19. The method was immunoSEQ multiplex PCR; TCRdb's version includes in-frame clones alone and lacks a portion of them. This sample carries about 120,000 clones, around four fifths of them seen once, and the ten largest clones take 15% to 20%. The sample was peripheral blood. The receptors stem from a man between 60 and 75 years old with active or convalescent COVID-19.

The chain carries TRBV5-1 and TRBJ2-7; 10 nucleotides match TRBD1. J lost 5 bases, V lost 4 bases, and 15 bases had no gene match. The CDR3 totals 17 residues. CDR1 is SGHRS and CDR2 is YFSETQ in the germline V gene. CDR3 region: CASSVGYLGQGSDEQYF. In nucleotides, the CDR3 is TGCGCCAGCAGCGTGGGATACCTGGGACAGGGGTCCGACGAGCAGTACTTC.

The rearrangement uses TRBV3-1 (or the pseudogene TRBV3-2) and TRBJ2-7; 9 nucleotides agree with TRBD2. The CDR3 spans 16 residues. V was pared by 3 bases and J by 3 bases, with 9 bases of the junction left unmatched. From germline, CDR1 is LGHDT and CDR2 YNNKEL (reference sequence). CDR3 sequence: CASSQAYAGGHYEQYF. CDR3 bases: TGTGCCAGCAGCCAGGCCTATGCGGGAGGGCACTACGAGCAGTACTTC.

The V and J genes are TRBV10-3 and TRBJ2-1; 14 nucleotides align to TRBD2. This CDR3 contains 17 residues. CDR1 ENHRY and CDR2 SYGVKD come from the germline V gene. The V segment lost 10 bases and the J segment 5 bases; nucleotides outside the gene matches: 13. The CDR3 bases are TGTGCCACGGAGGGGACTAGCGGGAGTCCCCGCGACAATGAGCAGTTCTTC. It is translated as CATEGTSGSPRDNEQFF.

The V and J genes are TRBV9 and TRBJ1-2, with D unclear. V was shortened by 3 bases and J by 5 bases, with 23 bases between the two germline ends. This CDR3 comprises 17 residues. Germline values: CDR1 SGDLS, CDR2 YYNGEE. The chain's CDR3 is CASSDPEVPGRVYGYTF. CDR3 bases: TGTGCCAGCAGCGACCCCGAGGTGCCGGGGAGGGTATATGGCTACACCTTC.

The gene calls are TRBV28 and TRBJ1-2; possible D gene TRBD1, 6 bases. The germline V gene encodes CDR1 MDHEN and CDR2 SYDVKM. The CDR3 covers 15 residues. V lost 5 bases, J lost 3 bases, and 16 bases lay in between. The CDR3 loop is CASSLTGGADYGYTF. For the CDR3, the DNA is TGTGCCAGCAGTCTAACGGGGGGGGCCGACTATGGCTACACCTTC.

This sequence joins TRBV6-2 or TRBV6-3 and TRBJ2-3; TRBD2 aligns across 10 bases. V dropped 0 bases and J dropped 6; count of bases not matched to a gene: 9. The CDR3 sequence is 17 residues long. Germline CDR1 reads MNHEY; CDR2 reads SVGEGT. The CDR3 DNA reads TGTGCCAGCAGTTACTCGGTAGCGGGAGGTGTTCCCGATACGCAGTATTTT. Amino acids: CASSYSVAGGVPDTQYF.

A single count supports this clone. This chain links TRBV28 with TRBJ2-3; 8 bases are shared with TRBD2. The CDR3 is made up of 17 amino acids. From germline, CDR1 is MDHEN and CDR2 SYDVKM. J gave up 10 bases and V 4 bases, and 19 bases lay outside the gene matches. The CDR3 DNA follows: TGTGCCAGCAGTTCTGTCTCGGCGGGAGGTCGTAGGAGGGCGCAGTATTTT. This sequence encodes CASSSVSAGGRRRAQYF.

The CDR3 DNA reads as TGTGCCAGCAGCTTAGGGCGGTCCGCAGCCACAGATACGCAGTATTTT. Translating it yields CASSLGRSAATDTQYF. The chain has TRBV11-3 and TRBJ2-3, with unresolved D. V was trimmed by 1 base and J by 2 bases, leaving 13 bases between them. Germline CDR1 is SGHNT and CDR2 is YENEEA. The CDR3 extends over 16 amino acids.

The chain is built from TRBV19 and TRBJ1-1; no definite D call. Trimming shortened V by 3 bases and J by 1 base, and 3 bases separated the two germline ends. Germline V gene lookup returns CDR1 LNHDA and CDR2 SQIVND (reference sequence). The CDR3 is 12 residues long. Here the CDR3 reads CASSMANTEAFF. CDR3 sequence (DNA): TGTGCCAGTAGTATGGCGAACACTGAAGCTTTCTTT.

This clone was seen a handful of times. The V gene is TRBV6-1, the J gene TRBJ1-3; D is uncertain. This CDR3 has 17 amino acids. Germline CDR1 is MNHNS and CDR2 is SASEGT. Deletions cut 3 bases from V and 0 bases from J, with 15 bases between. The CDR3 is CASSDRQLFLSGNTIYF. The CDR3 coding sequence is TGTGCCAGCAGTGACCGACAACTTTTCCTCTCTGGAAACACCATATATTTT.

DNA for the CDR3: TGTGCCAGTAGTATAGATCTGGCTAGCGGGACGTACAATGAGCAGTTCTTC. Amino acids: CASSIDLASGTYNEQFF. This chain joins TRBV19 and TRBJ2-1; 9 positions match TRBD2. The CDR3 has 17 amino acids. V shed 0 bases, J shed 4 bases, and the junction held 7 bases outside the gene matches. Germline V lookup: CDR1 LNHDA, CDR2 SQIVND (reference sequence).

In DNA, the CDR3 is TGTGCCAGCAGCGTCAGGCGACAGGGCACCGAGACCCAGTACTTC. Translation: CASSVRRQGTETQYF. The chain employs TRBV7-2 and TRBJ2-5, with TRBD1 matching 7 bases. The CDR3 consists of 15 residues. The V gene's germline CDR1 is SGHTA and CDR2 FQGNSA. The junction had 11 bases not matched to a gene; V was cut back by 5 bases and J by 5 bases.

This clone has only one observation. The chain employs TRBV9 and TRBJ1-1; D is uncertain. The CDR3 sequence is 14 residues long. Germline V lookup: CDR1 SGDLS, CDR2 YYNGEE. The ends were cut back, 6 bases at V and 1 base at J, with 13 bases in the middle. In DNA form, the CDR3 reads TGTGCCAGCAATCTACTAAATCAGAACACTGAAGCTTTCTTT. Protein product: CASNLLNQNTEAFF.

The chain uses TRBV5-1 and TRBJ2-3, with 8 bases fitting TRBD1. With 4 bases clipped from V and 0 bases from J, the junction kept 4 bases outside the gene matches. This CDR3 contains 15 residues. Germline CDR1 is SGHRS and CDR2 is YFSETQ. This CDR3 is CASSVRTGSTDTQYF. CDR3 DNA sequence: TGCGCCAGCAGCGTTAGGACAGGGAGCACAGATACGCAGTATTTT.

The V call is TRBV30, the J call TRBJ2-3; TRBD2 agrees at 7 bases. This CDR3 is built from 16 residues. Germline CDR1 reads GTSNPN; CDR2 reads SVGIG (reference sequence). The junction had 10 bases not matched to a gene; V was cut back by 0 bases and J by 4 bases. The CDR3 region has the DNA TGTGCCTGGAGTGTAGAGGGGCGCGGGGGAGCAGATACGCAGTATTTT. Protein sequence: CAWSVEGRGGADTQYF.

CDR3 amino acids: CASTRTGGNYGYTF. In DNA form, the CDR3 reads TGTGCCAGCACCAGGACAGGAGGGAACTATGGCTACACCTTC. This sequence joins TRBV6-5 and TRBJ1-2, with TRBD1 matching over 7 bases. CDR1 and CDR2 from the germline V gene are MNHEY and SVGAGI. V shed 7 bases and J 2 bases; nucleotides not matched to a gene: 7. CDR3 length equals 14 residues.

This sequence joins TRBV18 and TRBJ2-1, with no clear D. There are 12 residues in the CDR3. Germline V gives CDR1 KGHSH, CDR2 LQKENI. The V gene lost 6 bases and the J gene lost 5 bases, with 8 bases spanning the gap. The CDR3 reads CASSLDDNEQFF. The CDR3 DNA is TGTGCCAGCTCGCTAGATGACAATGAGCAGTTCTTC.

The chain links TRBV2 to TRBJ2-1; 8 nucleotides agree with TRBD2. This CDR3 comprises 16 residues. Germline V gives CDR1 SNHLY, CDR2 FYNNEI. Unmatched junction bases numbered 9, after V lost 6 bases and J lost 2 bases. The CDR3 DNA reads as TGTGCCAGCAGGTCCTTTAGCGGGATTCCCTACAATGAGCAGTTCTTC. Its translation is CASRSFSGIPYNEQFF.

The CDR3 bases are TGTGCCAGCAGCGAGCTGGCAGGGTACCAAGAGACCCAGTACTTC. It yields the protein CASSELAGYQETQYF. The V gene is TRBV4-2, the J gene TRBJ2-5; tentatively, D is TRBD1 (5 bases). The V end lost 5 bases, the J end lost 0 bases, and 13 bases lay between the germline ends. The CDR3 runs 15 residues. Germline V gene lookup returns CDR1 LGHNA and CDR2 YNFKEQ.

The chain recombines TRBV24-1 with TRBJ2-1; 7 bases are shared with TRBD2. The V and J ends lost 2 bases and 0 bases, in that order; junction bases with no gene match: 15. Germline V lookup: CDR1 KGHDR, CDR2 SFDVKD. This CDR3 contains 20 residues. The CDR3 spells CATSDSGLFTPMSSYNEQFF. In DNA, the CDR3 is TGTGCCACCAGTGATTCGGGACTATTTACCCCCATGAGCTCCTACAATGAGCAGTTCTTC.

The J gene is TRBJ1-4, the V gene TRBV5-4, with 8 positions matching TRBD1. Germline CDR1 SGHNT, CDR2 YYREEE (reference sequence). The length of the CDR3 is 15 residues. J lost 6 bases, V lost 2 bases, and 6 bases had no gene match. Written as DNA, the CDR3 is TGTGCCAGCAGCTTAACGCAGGGGGCGCATGAAAAACTGTTTTTT. As protein: CASSLTQGAHEKLFF.